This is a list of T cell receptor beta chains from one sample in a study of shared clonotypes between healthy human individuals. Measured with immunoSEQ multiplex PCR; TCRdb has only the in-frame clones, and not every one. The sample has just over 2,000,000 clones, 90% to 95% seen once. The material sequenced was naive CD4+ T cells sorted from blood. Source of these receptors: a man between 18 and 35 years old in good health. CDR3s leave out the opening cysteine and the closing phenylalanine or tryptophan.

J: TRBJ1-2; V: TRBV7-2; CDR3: ASSLGQVYGYT
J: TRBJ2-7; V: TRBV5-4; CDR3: ASSPEGLAGNEQY
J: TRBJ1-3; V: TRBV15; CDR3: ATSYFRGAGNTIY
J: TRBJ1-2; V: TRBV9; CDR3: ASSVALSGQGQGGYT
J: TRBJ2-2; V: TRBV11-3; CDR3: ASSLGQANTGELF
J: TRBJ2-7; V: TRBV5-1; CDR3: ASSLASGTITYEQY
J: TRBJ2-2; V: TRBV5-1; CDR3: ASSLDGGSDTGELF
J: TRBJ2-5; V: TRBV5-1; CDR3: ASSQQGNQETQY
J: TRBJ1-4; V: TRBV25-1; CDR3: ASSELSAGTNEKLF
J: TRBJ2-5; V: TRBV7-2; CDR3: ASSTVPLQETQY
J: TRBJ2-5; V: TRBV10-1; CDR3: ASSEVGGGEETQY
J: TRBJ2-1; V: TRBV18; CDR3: ASSPPNVGRTYNEQF
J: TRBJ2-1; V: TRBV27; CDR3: ASSLKRGGGYNEQF
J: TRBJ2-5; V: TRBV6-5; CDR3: ASSTGGSQTQY
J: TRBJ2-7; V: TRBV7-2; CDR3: ASSLVWQGALPSYEQY
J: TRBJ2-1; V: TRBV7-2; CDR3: ASSQELALSYNEQF
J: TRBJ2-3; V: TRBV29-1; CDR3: SVLANSDTQY
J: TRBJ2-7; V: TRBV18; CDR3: ASSPLGEWSNEQY
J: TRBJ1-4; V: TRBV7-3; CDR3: ASSPTGTTNEKLF
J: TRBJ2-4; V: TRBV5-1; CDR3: ASSLGDTAKNIQY
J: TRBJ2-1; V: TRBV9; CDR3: ASSPSQDRPQF
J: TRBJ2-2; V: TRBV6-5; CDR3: ASRRDYFGTGELF
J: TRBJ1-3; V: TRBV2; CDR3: ATSREGSGNTIY
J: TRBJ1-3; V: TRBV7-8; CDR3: ASSLAVLSGNTIY
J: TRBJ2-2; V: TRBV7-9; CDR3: ASSLKTSGTNTGELF
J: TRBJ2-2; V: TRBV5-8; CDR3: ASSSDSGWAGELF
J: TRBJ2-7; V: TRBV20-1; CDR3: SATRGTEQY
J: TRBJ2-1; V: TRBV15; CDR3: ATSIAGADNEQF
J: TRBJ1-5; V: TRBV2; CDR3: ASSEFLGSGQPQH
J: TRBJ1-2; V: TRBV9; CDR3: ASSPRGYQGYT
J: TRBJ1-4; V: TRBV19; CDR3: ASRNRLDNEKLF
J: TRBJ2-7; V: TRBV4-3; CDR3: ASSRELSYEQY
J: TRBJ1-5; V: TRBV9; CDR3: ASSVGWGLNQPQH
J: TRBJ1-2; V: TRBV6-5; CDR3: ASSFGTKSNYGYT
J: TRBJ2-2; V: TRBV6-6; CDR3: ASKYRGRGELF
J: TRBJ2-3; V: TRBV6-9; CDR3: ASSPITRGSRPIEQY
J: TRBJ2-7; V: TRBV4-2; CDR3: ASSLPRGTSSYEQY
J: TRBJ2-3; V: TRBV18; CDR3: ASSPDRSTDTQY
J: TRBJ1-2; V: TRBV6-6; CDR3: ASRGQGPYGYT
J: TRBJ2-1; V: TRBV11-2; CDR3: ASSSQTSGVSYNEQF
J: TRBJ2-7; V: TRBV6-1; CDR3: ASTLGLAGTYEQY
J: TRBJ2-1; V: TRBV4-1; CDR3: ASSNIYLAGGEQF
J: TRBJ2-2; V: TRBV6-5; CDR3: ASSRGAVATGELF
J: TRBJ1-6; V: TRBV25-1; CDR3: ASSLAGTGGSPLH
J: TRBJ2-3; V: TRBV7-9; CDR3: ASSLNSVSTDTQY
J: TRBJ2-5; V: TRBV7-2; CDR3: ASSSQDLGEQETQY
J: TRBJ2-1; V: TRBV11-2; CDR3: ASSFRLAMGNEQF
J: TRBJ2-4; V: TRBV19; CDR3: ASSPRDRGVDIQY
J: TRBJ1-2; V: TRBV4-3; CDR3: ASSQARLYGYT
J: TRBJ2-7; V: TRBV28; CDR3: ASTEGPYEQY
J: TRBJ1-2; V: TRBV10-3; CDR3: AISQSSTGIYGGYT
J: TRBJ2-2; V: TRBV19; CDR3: ASSTQQRNTGELF
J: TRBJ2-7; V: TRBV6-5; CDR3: ASITRVGEQY
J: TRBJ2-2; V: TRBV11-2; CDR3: ASTSPPGAITGELF
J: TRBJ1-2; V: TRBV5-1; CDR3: ASSPTVPEGDYGYT
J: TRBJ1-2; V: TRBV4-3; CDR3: ASSQDGRGGYT
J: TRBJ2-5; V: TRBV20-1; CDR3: STSGQETQY
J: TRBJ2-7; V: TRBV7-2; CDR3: ASSFDRYSYEQY
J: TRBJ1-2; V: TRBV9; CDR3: ASSVALGANYGYT
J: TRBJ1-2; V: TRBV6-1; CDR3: ASSDRGRRMYGYT